A single TCR beta chain is shown here with its context. It is likely a read error: a sequence one base away is far more abundant. The sample holds other DNA sequences that translate to the same CDR3. The data stem from a study of shared clonotypes between healthy human individuals. CDR1 and CDR2 (germline): MNHNS, SASEGT. The CDR3 is made up of 13 amino acids. V shed 2 bases and J shed 6 bases, with 9 bases lying between them. The study ran the assay at deep level. Among the unsorted PBMC samples, replicate PCRs used about 280 ng DNA, approximately 30,000 T cell genomes. The sequencing of unsorted PBMC DNA took place on ten immunoSEQ deep assay plates. Sequencing was performed with immunoSEQ multiplex PCR; in TCRdb, only in-frame clones are kept and a portion is missing. The sample yields roughly 500,000 clones, about 85% seen once. Those who donated, Caucasian adults without exception, all lived in Nashville, Tennessee.

The chain joins TRBV6-1 to TRBJ2-3; no definite D call. Sequences were obtained from PBMCs. The TCR sequence derives from a woman aged 40 to 50 in good health. Some clones in this sample may be carry-over from other donors' samples. The CDR3 here is CASSEQTPDTQYF. The CDR3 bases are TGTGCCAGCAGTGAACAGACGCCGGATACGCAGTATTTT.